This T cell receptor (beta chain) was profiled in a study of T cell responses to AZD1222 COVID-19 vaccine (dated by TCRdb to about 2021). In the study overall: AZD1222 recipients given second doses at about 4 weeks or at about 12 weeks were pooled, since spike-specific TCR depth and breadth were not found to differ between the two schedules. TCR sequencing covered fewer than 250 trial participants: 207 given two doses of AZD1222 and 26 given two doses of MenACWY control vaccine. Trial participants were enrolled by age into subgroups of 18-55, 56-69 and 70-plus years, and 148, 28 and 57 TCR-sequenced participants, respectively, were included in these subgroups.

The CDR3 regions of human TCRbeta chains were subjected to immunosequencing. The original methods were these. Repertoire TCRs were checked for matches against a reference library of SARS-CoV-2-specific TCRs that had been generated using the MIRA antigen-specificity platform. Breadth meant the fraction of unique TCRs that were SARS-CoV-2-associated, whereas depth meant the fraction of total T cells that were SARS-CoV-2-associated. Using the MIRA data, each spike-specific TCR was mapped to the spike region that the TCR reacts to and placed in a CD4 or CD8 class. Log10-transformed breadth and depth values were compared by one-way ANOVA with Sidak's multiple comparisons tests. The source is immuneACCESS, and TCRdb retained only in-frame sequences with V and J called. Part of the clones is not carried over; for the studies checked, unresolved V genes explain less than half of this, and the remainder is unexplained. From that table come the V and J calls and clone size; the DNA was used to work out D and trimming. In all, the sample holds under 150,000 clones, and roughly 87% of those were seen once. The ten largest clones take up 7.5% of the sample.

Reading the label with the study, this specimen's time point is: baseline before first vaccination. Vaccinee samples were obtained from the UK trials COV001 and COV002, which included a single-blind randomized controlled phase 2/3 trial of AZD1222 (ChAdOx1 nCoV-19) in healthy adults. For TCRbeta chain sequencing, PBMC samples from trial participants were taken at day 0 and at day 28 after the second dose. Cut back by 6 bases and 1 base, the V and J ends lie 12 bases apart. From the cysteine up to the phenylalanine, the CDR3 has a length of 14 residues. Only the CDR3 portion is preserved as DNA: 42 bases, with reading frame beginning at the first base. Via the germline V gene (reference sequence), CDR1 is LNHDA and CDR2 SQIVND. General conclusions and limits of the study: The whole spike protein was spanned by vaccine-associated CD4 TCRs, and dominant responses were seen in regions 160-218 and 743-854. Most participants were white British and females outnumbered males, and the authors suggested that clonal diversity may have been underestimated. Because no day 14 peak-response samples were available, repertoires were characterized only after the peak T cell response. In the small 56-69-year group, the increase in depth fell short of significance, most likely because of low power. Only five to seven AZD1222 recipients were SARS-CoV-2 seropositive at baseline, limiting conclusions about previously exposed vaccinees. Spike-specific TCR breadth and depth rose significantly after two AZD1222 doses compared with day 0 and with MenACWY recipients. Reportedly, close to half of the unique spike-specific TCRs recognized epitopes lying outside the regions that are mutated in the B.1.351 and B.1.1.7 variants.

On this clone itself: The antigen it recognizes is unknown. Base quality data are lacking; no much larger clone is found one base away.

The clonotype originates from an adult in good health. The sequence is built from TRBV19 and TRBJ1-1, with the D segment identity uncertain. Sequencing was performed on peripheral blood, taken on day 0 of AZD1222 vaccination. The CDR3 protein is CASSPAGWNTEAFF. The DNA sequence follows: TGTGCCAGTAGCCCGGCGGGGTGGAACACTGAAGCTTTCTTT. The reference TRBV19 and TRBJ1-1 proteins fill in what lies around the CDR3, so the full variable domain reads DGGITQSPKYLFRKEGQNVTLSCEQNLNHDAMYWYRQDPGQGLRLIYYSQIVNDFQKGDIAEGYSVSREKKESFPLTVTSAQKNPTAFYLCASSPAGWNTEAFFGQGTRLTVV.